This TCR beta chain was captured by sequencing in a study of blood T cell repertoires in COVID-19. Study-wide background: The samples span acute and convalescent COVID-19 from the United States, Italy and Spain. Sample material is recorded as cDNA or gDNA derived from T cells, B-cell-depleted T cells, or PBMCs.

Germline V gene lookup returns CDR1 LNHNV and CDR2 YYDKDF (reference sequence). Trimming cost V 2 bases and J 4 bases; bases outside gene matches: 4. The CDR3 consists of 15 residues. How the authors handled the data: Estimates of nucleated cell counts were drawn from the amplification of reference gene primers. Assay used: immunoSEQ multiplex PCR; TCRdb lists only in-frame clones, some missing. That table gives V, J and clone size, and the DNA gave D and trimming. Of some 120,000 clones in the sample, 70% to 90% were seen once. The sequence was obtained from a woman in her fifties or sixties with acute or convalescent COVID-19. The material sequenced was peripheral blood. The chain combines TRBV15 with TRBJ2-5; 10 positions match TRBD2. Here the CDR3 DNA reads TGTGCCACCAGCAGACTAGCGGGAGTTTTAGAGACCCAGTACTTC. It translates to CATSRLAGVLETQYF.